Listed below are T cell receptor beta chains from one sample, sequenced in a study of blood T cell repertoires in COVID-19. Profiling relied on immunoSEQ multiplex PCR, and the TCRdb table lists in-frame clones only, not all of them. Seen here are under 250,000 clones, 89% observed once, and the top ten hold 4%. Source material: PBMCs or T cells enriched from blood (not recorded which). The receptors here all came from a woman aged 30 to 39 with acute COVID-19. Both conserved end residues are part of each CDR3. The D gene is left open where the match is weak. Rows may omit the clone size; those that give it use once, few, many or a size class.

clone size: .; CDR3 length: 15; D gene: .; V gene: TRBV10-1; J gene: TRBJ2-7; CDR3 DNA: TGCGCCAGCAGTGAAGAGGCACCCGGTGCCTACGAGCAGTACTTC; CDR3 protein: CASSEEAPGAYEQYF
clone size: .; CDR3 length: 16; D gene: TRBD2; V gene: TRBV24-1; J gene: TRBJ2-1; CDR3 DNA: TGTGCCACCAGTGGCTCCCAGGGAGGGGCCTACAATGAGCAGTTCTTC; CDR3 protein: CATSGSQGGAYNEQFF
clone size: few; CDR3 length: 15; D gene: .; V gene: TRBV30; J gene: TRBJ1-4; CDR3 DNA: TGTGCCTGGAGTTTCCCAACGGGGTTTAATGAAAAACTGTTTTTT; CDR3 protein: CAWSFPTGFNEKLFF
clone size: .; CDR3 length: 14; D gene: TRBD1; V gene: TRBV28; J gene: TRBJ1-4; CDR3 DNA: TGTGCCAGCAGTTTAAGGACAGGGAATGAAAAACTGTTTTTT; CDR3 protein: CASSLRTGNEKLFF
clone size: .; CDR3 length: 13; D gene: .; V gene: TRBV5-6; J gene: TRBJ2-7; CDR3 DNA: TGTGCCAGCAGCTCTGGGGGCTTCTACGAGCAGTACTTC; CDR3 protein: CASSSGGFYEQYF
clone size: .; CDR3 length: 17; D gene: .; V gene: TRBV11-2; J gene: TRBJ1-6; CDR3 DNA: TGTGCCAGCACCAATATCTTCCAGGGCAGGGGTGGGTCACCCCTCCACTTT; CDR3 protein: CASTNIFQGRGGSPLHF
clone size: .; CDR3 length: 17; D gene: .; V gene: TRBV7-5; J gene: TRBJ1-6; CDR3 DNA: TGTGTCAGAAGTTCAGAGGGGGGGATCAACTATAATTCACCCCTCCACTTT; CDR3 protein: CVRSSEGGINYNSPLHF
clone size: .; CDR3 length: 13; D gene: TRBD1; V gene: TRBV10-2; J gene: TRBJ1-1; CDR3 DNA: TGCGCCAGTCGACAGGGTCTGAACACTGAAGCTTTCTTT; CDR3 protein: CASRQGLNTEAFF
clone size: few; CDR3 length: 13; D gene: TRBD1; V gene: TRBV12-3/TRBV12-4; J gene: TRBJ1-1; CDR3 DNA: TGTGCCAGCAGTTTAAGACAGGGGACTGAAGCTTTCTTT; CDR3 protein: CASSLRQGTEAFF
clone size: .; CDR3 length: 15; D gene: TRBD1; V gene: TRBV11-2; J gene: TRBJ2-5; CDR3 DNA: TGTGCCAGCAGCTTAAGACAGGGGACAGGAGAGACCCAGTACTTC; CDR3 protein: CASSLRQGTGETQYF
clone size: .; CDR3 length: 15; D gene: .; V gene: TRBV2; J gene: TRBJ1-1; CDR3 DNA: TGTGCCAGCGCCCGAGGGTCAGGGGTTGGTACTGAAGCTTTCTTT; CDR3 protein: CASARGSGVGTEAFF
clone size: .; CDR3 length: 15; D gene: TRBD1; V gene: TRBV18; J gene: TRBJ2-1; CDR3 DNA: TGTGCCAGCTCACCAGAGACAGGGATCTACAATGAGCAGTTCTTC; CDR3 protein: CASSPETGIYNEQFF
clone size: .; CDR3 length: 15; D gene: .; V gene: TRBV6-5; J gene: TRBJ2-6; CDR3 DNA: TGTGCCAGCAGTTACTCGAGGCCTGGGGCCAACGTCCTGACTTTC; CDR3 protein: CASSYSRPGANVLTF
clone size: .; CDR3 length: 13; D gene: .; V gene: TRBV27; J gene: TRBJ1-1; CDR3 DNA: TGTGCCAGCAGATCAACATGGAACACTGAAGCTTTCTTT; CDR3 protein: CASRSTWNTEAFF
clone size: once; CDR3 length: 14; D gene: .; V gene: TRBV10-3; J gene: TRBJ1-3; CDR3 DNA: TGTGCCATCAGTGCGCGGACTACTGGAAACACCATATATTTT; CDR3 protein: CAISARTTGNTIYF
clone size: .; CDR3 length: 13; D gene: .; V gene: TRBV12-3/TRBV12-4; J gene: TRBJ1-1; CDR3 DNA: TGTGCCAGCCTCAATGGCGGGAACACTGAAGCTTTCTTT; CDR3 protein: CASLNGGNTEAFF
clone size: .; CDR3 length: 17; D gene: TRBD1; V gene: TRBV5-1; J gene: TRBJ1-1; CDR3 DNA: TGCGCCAGCAGCTCAAGGGGGCAGGGACAGGTCGGCACTGAAGCTTTCTTT; CDR3 protein: CASSSRGQGQVGTEAFF
clone size: .; CDR3 length: 15; D gene: TRBD1; V gene: TRBV19; J gene: TRBJ1-5; CDR3 DNA: TGTGCCAGTAGGGGGACAGGGAGACGCAATCAGCCCCAGCATTTT; CDR3 protein: CASRGTGRRNQPQHF
clone size: .; CDR3 length: 12; D gene: .; V gene: TRBV6-5; J gene: TRBJ2-7; CDR3 DNA: TGTGCCAGCACCGGAGGTGGTGGGGAGCAGTACTTC; CDR3 protein: CASTGGGGEQYF
clone size: once; CDR3 length: 13; D gene: .; V gene: TRBV12-3/TRBV12-4; J gene: TRBJ2-7; CDR3 DNA: TGTGCCAGCAGTTTGGGCACCCCCTACGAGCAGTACTTC; CDR3 protein: CASSLGTPYEQYF
clone size: .; CDR3 length: 16; D gene: TRBD2; V gene: TRBV27; J gene: TRBJ2-1; CDR3 DNA: TGTGCCAGCAGTCCCCTAAAGGCGGGGGGCTCCAATGAGCAGTTCTTC; CDR3 protein: CASSPLKAGGSNEQFF
clone size: .; CDR3 length: 13; D gene: .; V gene: TRBV29-1; J gene: TRBJ2-7; CDR3 DNA: TGCAGCGTTGATCGGGCAGGGTCCCGCGAGCAGTACTTC; CDR3 protein: CSVDRAGSREQYF
clone size: .; CDR3 length: 14; D gene: TRBD1; V gene: TRBV7-6; J gene: TRBJ1-1; CDR3 DNA: TGTGCCAGCAGCTTGGGGACAGGGAACACTGAAGCTTTCTTT; CDR3 protein: CASSLGTGNTEAFF
clone size: .; CDR3 length: 13; D gene: .; V gene: TRBV5-4; J gene: TRBJ1-2; CDR3 DNA: TGTGCCAGCAGCCTGATAGGGGGTGATGGCTACACCTTC; CDR3 protein: CASSLIGGDGYTF
clone size: .; CDR3 length: 15; D gene: TRBD1; V gene: TRBV4-1; J gene: TRBJ1-2; CDR3 DNA: TGCGCCAGCAGCCAAGAAGAATGGACAGGACTTGGCTACACCTTC; CDR3 protein: CASSQEEWTGLGYTF
clone size: .; CDR3 length: 14; D gene: .; V gene: TRBV3-1/TRBV3-2; J gene: TRBJ1-2; CDR3 DNA: TGTGCCAGCAGCCAAGATCTAGGAGGGTATGGCTACACCTTC; CDR3 protein: CASSQDLGGYGYTF